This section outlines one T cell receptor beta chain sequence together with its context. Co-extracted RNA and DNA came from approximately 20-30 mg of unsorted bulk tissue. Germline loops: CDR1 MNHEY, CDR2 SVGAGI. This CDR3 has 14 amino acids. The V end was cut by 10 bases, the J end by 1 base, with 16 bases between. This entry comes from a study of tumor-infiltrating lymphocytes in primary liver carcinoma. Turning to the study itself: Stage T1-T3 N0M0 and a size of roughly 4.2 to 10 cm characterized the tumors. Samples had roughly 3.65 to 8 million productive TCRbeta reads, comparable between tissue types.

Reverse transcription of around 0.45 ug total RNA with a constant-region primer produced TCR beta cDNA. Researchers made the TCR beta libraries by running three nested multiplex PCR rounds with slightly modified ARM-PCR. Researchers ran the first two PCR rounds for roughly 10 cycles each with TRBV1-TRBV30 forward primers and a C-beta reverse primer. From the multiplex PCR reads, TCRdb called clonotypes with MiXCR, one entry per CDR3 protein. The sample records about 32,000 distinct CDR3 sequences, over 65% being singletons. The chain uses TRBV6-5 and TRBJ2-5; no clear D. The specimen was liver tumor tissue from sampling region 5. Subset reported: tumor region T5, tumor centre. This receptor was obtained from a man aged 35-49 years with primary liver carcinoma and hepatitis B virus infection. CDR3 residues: CANCYGRIQETQYF. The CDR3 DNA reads TGTGCCAACTGTTACGGAAGGATCCAAGAGACCCAGTACTTC.